Each of the 27 T cell receptor beta chains below was sequenced from the same sample in a study of preoperative IRX-2 immunotherapy in early breast cancer. Indicated treatment: preoperative locoregional IRX-2 cytokine immunotherapy. The assay was immunoSEQ multiplex PCR, and TCRdb's table has in-frame clones only and misses some. The top ten hold around 2.1% of the sample, which has approximately 96,000 clones, 75% to 90% seen once. The sequencing used tumor tissue, collected after IRX-2 immunotherapy. These receptors all stem from a human donor with breast cancer.

To note about this clone: The junction and the germline gene differ at one end; a read error may be behind it. This chain connects TRBV23-1 to TRBJ1-2, with 8 positions matching TRBD1. TRBV23-1 is flagged as an ORF with uncertain function. This CDR3 is 16 amino acids long. The CDR3 sequence: CASSQSGTGDLYGYTF. The CDR3 nucleotides are TGCGCCAGCAGCCAATCCGGGACAGGAGACCTCTATGGCTACACCTTC.

Only a few counts were recorded for this clone. The CDR3 protein is CASSEVNSPLHF. CDR3 bases: TGCGCCAGCAGTGAAGTCAATTCACCCCTCCACTTT. V gene TRBV10-2 combines with J gene TRBJ1-6, with D hard to call. This CDR3 has 12 amino acids. Deletions cut 3 bases from V and 7 bases from J, with 4 bases between. Germline lookup yields CDR1 WSHSY and CDR2 SAAADI.

This chain joins TRBV28 and TRBJ2-1, with unresolved D. Germline CDR1 reads MDHEN; CDR2 reads SYDVKM. Trimming stripped 2 bases from V and 9 bases from J, with 8 bases between. This CDR3 region has 12 residues. The CDR3, as DNA: TGTGCCAGCAGTTTACGGCGTGGTGAGCAGTTCTTC. The encoded protein is CASSLRRGEQFF.

This clone was counted a few times. This chain joins TRBV6-8 and TRBJ1-1; D call uncertain. This CDR3 contains 12 residues. The V and J ends lost 5 bases and 10 bases respectively, with 14 bases between them. Germline V lookup: CDR1 MNHGY, CDR2 SAAAGT. The DNA of the CDR3 is TGTGCCAGCAGTCGCCCTTCCGGGCGAGCTTTCTTT. Amino acid sequence: CASSRPSGRAFF.

CDR3 DNA sequence: TGTGCCTGGAGTCTGGAGGGAACTAACTATGGCTACACCTTC. This sequence encodes CAWSLEGTNYGYTF. This sequence joins TRBV30 and TRBJ1-2; D not certain. Germline lookup yields CDR1 GTSNPN and CDR2 SVGIG (reference sequence). With 2 bases removed from V and 0 bases from J, the gap between germline ends came to 10 bases. This CDR3 region has 14 residues.

The chain combines TRBV5-1 with TRBJ1-6; D uncertain. The germline V and J ends were trimmed by 4 bases and 5 bases, with 10 bases remaining between them. CDR1 is SGHRS and CDR2 is YFSETQ in the germline V gene. The CDR3 loop spans 14 amino acids. The CDR3 is CASSGGTNNSPLHF. The CDR3 nucleotides are TGCGCCAGCAGCGGCGGAACAAATAATTCACCCCTCCACTTT.

The chain is built from TRBV28 and TRBJ2-1; D may be TRBD1 (5 bases). The V end lost 3 bases, the J end lost 16 bases, and 19 bases lay between the germline ends. The CDR3 length is 13 residues. CDR1 is MDHEN, CDR2 SYDVKM, per germline. The DNA of the CDR3 is TGTGCCAGCAGTTTCCAGGGCCTACCCCTGATATTCTTC. This translates into CASSFQGLPLIFF.

The V call is TRBV11-3, the J call TRBJ1-2; TRBD1 matches 9 bases. Trimming cost V 3 bases and J 4 bases; bases outside gene matches: 12. Germline V gives CDR1 SGHNT, CDR2 YENEEA. This CDR3 is 17 amino acids long. In nucleotides, the CDR3 is TGTGCCAGCAGCTTGGGGACAGGGACAAAACTCCTCTATGGCTACACCTTC. This translates into CASSLGTGTKLLYGYTF.

A note on this clone: The same CDR3 also results from other DNA sequences found in this sample. V gene TRBV28 combines with J gene TRBJ2-3; D gene ambiguous. Germline assignment: CDR1 MDHEN and CDR2 SYDVKM. Trimming took 4 bases from V and 1 from J, leaving 6 bases between them. The CDR3 totals 13 residues. CDR3 coding DNA: TGTGCCAGCAGTTCGTTGGGCACAGATACGCAGTATTTT. Amino acid sequence: CASSSLGTDTQYF.

The chain couples TRBV12-5 to TRBJ2-7; 13 nucleotides agree with TRBD2. The germline V gene has CDR1 LGHNT and CDR2 FRNRAP. There are 15 residues in the CDR3. J gave up 5 bases and V 8 bases, and 9 bases lay outside the gene matches. This CDR3 is CASNQHGTSGDEQYF. CDR3 nucleotides: TGTGCTAGTAACCAACACGGGACTAGCGGGGACGAGCAGTACTTC.

The rearrangement uses TRBV28 and TRBJ1-6, with D unclear. The V gene's germline CDR1 is MDHEN and CDR2 SYDVKM. V was cut by 8 bases and J by 7 bases, with 15 bases left in between. CDR3 length: 14 amino acids. CDR3 sequence reads: CASRKTETNSPLHF. The CDR3 region has the DNA TGTGCCAGCCGAAAGACGGAAACAAATTCACCCCTCCACTTT.

The rearrangement links TRBV5-1 to TRBJ2-5; tentative D call: TRBD2 (5 bases). V was shortened by 0 bases and J by 0 bases, with 12 bases between the two germline ends. CDR3 length: 16 residues. Germline V gene data show CDR1 as SGHRS and CDR2 as YFSETQ. CDR3 loop: CASSLGRFGYQETQYF. The CDR3, as DNA: TGCGCCAGCAGCTTGGGGAGGTTCGGTTACCAAGAGACCCAGTACTTC.

This chain joins TRBV28 and TRBJ1-1; TRBD1 is a possible D gene (5 bases). The CDR3 sequence is 15 residues long. V was shortened by 4 bases and J by 4 bases, with 16 bases between the two germline ends. CDR1 MDHEN and CDR2 SYDVKM come from the germline V gene. This CDR3 is CASSSPGRATTEAFF. In DNA, the CDR3 is TGTGCCAGCAGTTCCCCCGGCAGGGCAACCACTGAAGCTTTCTTT.

The genes are TRBV23-1 and TRBJ2-3, with 9 bases aligning to TRBD1. TRBV23-1 is an ORF, with its function uncertain. This CDR3 is 14 amino acids long. Trimming at V came to 10 bases and at J to 3 bases, leaving 8 bases not matched to a gene. CDR3 sequence reads: CANSLGTGTDTQYF. In DNA, the CDR3 is TGCGCCAACAGCTTAGGGACAGGGACAGATACGCAGTATTTT.

This clone came up once. The chain has TRBV29-1 and TRBJ1-2; 7 nucleotides match TRBD1. The trim removed 6 bases at V and 3 bases at J, leaving 13 bases unmatched. Germline V lookup: CDR1 SQVTM, CDR2 ANQGSEA. The CDR3 runs 15 residues. CDR3 DNA: TGCAGCGTCACTGGGAAGGGGGCGCAGTACTATGGCTACACCTTC. Amino acid sequence: CSVTGKGAQYYGYTF.

This chain uses TRBV6-8 with TRBJ2-5, with D hard to call. The CDR3 runs to 15 residues. Germline assignment: CDR1 MNHGY and CDR2 SAAAGT. Trimming left V 0 bases short and J 2 bases short, with 10 bases between. The CDR3 DNA reads TGTGCCAGCAGTTACTCTTCAACTACTCAAGAGACCCAGTACTTC. It is translated as CASSYSSTTQETQYF.

The V gene is TRBV18, the J gene TRBJ2-2; TRBD1 agrees at 11 bases. The CDR3 contains 18 residues. Germline-derived CDR1 and CDR2 are KGHSH and LQKENI. With 2 bases clipped from V and 6 bases from J, the junction kept 11 bases outside the gene matches. CDR3 protein: CASSPTDRGLSIAGELFF. CDR3 nucleotide sequence: TGTGCCAGCTCACCAACGGACAGGGGGCTGTCTATTGCCGGGGAGCTGTTTTTT.

In this sample, this clone turned up once. The chain links TRBV28 to TRBJ2-3, with TRBD1 matching 9 bases. V lost 2 bases, J lost 5 bases, and 5 bases stayed unmatched. Germline-derived CDR1 and CDR2 are MDHEN and SYDVKM. The CDR3 runs 15 residues. CDR3 in DNA: TGTGCCAGCAGTTTAAGGACAGGGGTAGGAGATACGCAGTATTTT. As protein: CASSLRTGVGDTQYF.

The chain couples TRBV28 to TRBJ1-5; D call uncertain. From germline, CDR1 is MDHEN and CDR2 SYDVKM. This CDR3 is 14 amino acids long. V was trimmed by 6 bases and J by 9 bases, leaving 18 bases between them. The CDR3 DNA is TGTGCCAGCAGGTTGTTAGTCGGGGATGGGCCCCAGCATTTT. Translated, it gives CASRLLVGDGPQHF.

The J gene is TRBJ1-5, the V gene TRBV6-8; D remains unclear. This CDR3 comprises 14 residues. V was trimmed by 0 bases and J by 6 bases, leaving 9 bases between them. Germline V gives CDR1 MNHGY, CDR2 SAAAGT. The CDR3 nucleotides are TGTGCCAGCAGTTACTCAGGGTCGATTCAGCCCCAGCATTTT. Protein sequence: CASSYSGSIQPQHF.

The rearrangement links TRBV18 to TRBJ2-3; 7 nucleotides agree with TRBD2. The CDR3 has 15 amino acids. V shed 0 bases and J 4 bases; nucleotides not matched to a gene: 4. CDR1 and CDR2 (germline): KGHSH, LQKENI. CDR3 DNA: TGTGCCAGCTCACCACCGGGGAGGGCCTCAGATACGCAGTATTTT. Translation: CASSPPGRASDTQYF.

CDR3 residues: CAWSVGAPNQPQHF. The CDR3 bases are TGTGCCTGGAGTGTAGGGGCACCAAATCAGCCCCAGCATTTT. The rearrangement uses TRBV30 and TRBJ1-5, with D maybe TRBD1 (5 bases). Trimming shortened V by 0 bases and J by 4 bases, and 10 bases separated the two germline ends. This CDR3 contains 14 residues. The germline gives CDR1 GTSNPN, CDR2 SVGIG (reference sequence).

V gene TRBV28 combines with J gene TRBJ1-1; 8 bases match TRBD1. The V and J ends lost 7 bases and 4 bases, in that order; junction bases with no gene match: 11. The germline V gene has CDR1 MDHEN and CDR2 SYDVKM. The CDR3 length is 15 residues. This CDR3 is CASKKDRAPITEAFF. The CDR3 nucleotides read TGTGCCAGCAAAAAGGACAGGGCCCCTATCACTGAAGCTTTCTTT.

Concerning this clone: One end of the junction fails to match germline, which may point to a read error. This chain joins TRBV30 and TRBJ2-6; perhaps TRBD1 as D (5 bases). CDR3 length: 12 residues. Germline V gene sequence: CDR1 GTSNPN, CDR2 SVGIG (reference sequence). CDR3 in amino acids: CACATGANVLIF. The DNA of the CDR3 is TGTGCCTGTGCGACTGGGGCCAACGTCCTGATTTTC.

The chain has TRBV7-1 and TRBJ1-1; D uncertain. TRBV7-1 is designated an ORF whose function remains uncertain. The CDR3 totals 13 residues. Between the trimmed V and J ends, which lost 5 bases and 1 base, there was a span of 8 bases. The DNA for the CDR3 is TGTGCCAGCAGCGTTATAGCGAACACTGAAGCTTTCTTT. Encoded protein: CASSVIANTEAFF.

V is TRBV30 and J is TRBJ1-2; perhaps TRBD1 as D (5 bases). V shed 3 bases and J shed 6 bases, with 17 bases lying between them. CDR1 and CDR2 from the germline V gene are GTSNPN and SVGIG (reference sequence). This CDR3 spans 14 amino acids. DNA of the CDR3: TGTGCCTGGAGCTTCAGGGTGGGTATCGATGGCTACACCTTC. This gives the protein CAWSFRVGIDGYTF.

In this sample, this clone turned up once. The CDR3 DNA sequence: TGCAGCGTTGGACAGGGATCTGGCTATGGCTACACCTTC. Its protein is CSVGQGSGYGYTF. V gene TRBV29-1 combines with J gene TRBJ1-2; 7 nucleotides line up with TRBD1. CDR1 is SQVTM and CDR2 is ANQGSEA in the germline V gene. With V trimmed by 4 bases and J by 4 bases, 6 bases remained unmatched. CDR3 length: 13 amino acids.